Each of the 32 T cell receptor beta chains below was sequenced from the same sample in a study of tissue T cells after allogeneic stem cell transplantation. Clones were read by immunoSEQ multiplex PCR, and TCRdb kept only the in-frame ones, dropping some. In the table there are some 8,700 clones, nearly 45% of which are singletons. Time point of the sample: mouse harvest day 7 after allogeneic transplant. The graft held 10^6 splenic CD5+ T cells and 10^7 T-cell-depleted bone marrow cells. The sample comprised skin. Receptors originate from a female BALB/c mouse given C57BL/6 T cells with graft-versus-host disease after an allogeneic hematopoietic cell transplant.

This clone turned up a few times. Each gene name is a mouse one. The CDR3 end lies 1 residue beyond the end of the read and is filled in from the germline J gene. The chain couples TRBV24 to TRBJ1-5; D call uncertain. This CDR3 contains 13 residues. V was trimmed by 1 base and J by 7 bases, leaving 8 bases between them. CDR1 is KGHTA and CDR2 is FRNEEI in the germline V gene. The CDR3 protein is CASSLWVGQAPLF. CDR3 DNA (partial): TGTGCCAGCAGTCTGTGGGTGGGGCAGGCTCCGCTT.

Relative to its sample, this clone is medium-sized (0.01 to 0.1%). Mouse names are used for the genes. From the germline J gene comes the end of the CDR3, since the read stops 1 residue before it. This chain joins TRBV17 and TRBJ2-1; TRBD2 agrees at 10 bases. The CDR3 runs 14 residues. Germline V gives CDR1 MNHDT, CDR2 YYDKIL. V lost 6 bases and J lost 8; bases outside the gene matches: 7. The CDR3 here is CASSRPGLGTEQFF. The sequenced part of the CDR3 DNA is TGTGCTAGCAGCAGACCGGGACTGGGGACTGAGCAGTTC. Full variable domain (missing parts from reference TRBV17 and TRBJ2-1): DTTVKQNPRYKLARVGKPVNLICSQTMNHDTMYWYQKKPNQAPKLLLFYYDKILNREADTFEKFQSSRPNNSFCSLYIGSAGLEYSAMYLCASSRPGLGTEQFFGPGTRLTVL.

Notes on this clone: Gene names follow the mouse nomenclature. The covered CDR3 bases are TGTGCCAGCAGCCACGGACTGGGGGTGGACCAAGACACCCAGTAC. Its translation is CASSHGLGVDQDTQY. From start to end, the CDR3 is CASSHGLGVDQDTQYF. The chain is built from TRBV5 and TRBJ2-5, with TRBD2 identical over 10 bases. The CDR3 end falls 1 residue outside the read, so it is completed with the germline J gene. V lost 3 bases and J lost 1; bases outside the gene matches: 4. CDR1 LGHNA and CDR2 YNLKQL come from the germline V gene (reference sequence). The CDR3 is made up of 16 amino acids.

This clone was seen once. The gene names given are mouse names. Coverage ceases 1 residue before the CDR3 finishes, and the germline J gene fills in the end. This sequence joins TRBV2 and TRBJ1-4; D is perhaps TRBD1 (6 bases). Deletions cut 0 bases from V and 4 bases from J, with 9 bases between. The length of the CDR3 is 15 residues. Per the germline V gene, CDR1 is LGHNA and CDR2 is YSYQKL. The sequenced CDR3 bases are TGTGCCAGCAGCCAAGAGGGGACAAACAACGAAAGATTATTT. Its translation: CASSQEGTNNERLF. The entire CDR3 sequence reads CASSQEGTNNERLFF.

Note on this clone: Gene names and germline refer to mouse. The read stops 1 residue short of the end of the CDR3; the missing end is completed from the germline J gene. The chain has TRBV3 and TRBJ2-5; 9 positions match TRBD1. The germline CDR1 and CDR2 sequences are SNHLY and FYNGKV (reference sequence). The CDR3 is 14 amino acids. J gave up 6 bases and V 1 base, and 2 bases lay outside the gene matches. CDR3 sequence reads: CASSLDRGRDTQYF. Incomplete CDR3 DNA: TGTGCCAGCAGCTTAGACAGGGGGCGGGACACCCAGTAC. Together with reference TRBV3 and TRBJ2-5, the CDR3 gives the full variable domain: GPKVLQIPSHQIIDMGQMVTLNCDPVSNHLYFYWYKQILGQQMEFLVNFYNGKVMEKSKLFKDQFSVERPDGSYFTLKIQPTALEDSAVYFCASSLDRGRDTQYFGPGTRLLVL.

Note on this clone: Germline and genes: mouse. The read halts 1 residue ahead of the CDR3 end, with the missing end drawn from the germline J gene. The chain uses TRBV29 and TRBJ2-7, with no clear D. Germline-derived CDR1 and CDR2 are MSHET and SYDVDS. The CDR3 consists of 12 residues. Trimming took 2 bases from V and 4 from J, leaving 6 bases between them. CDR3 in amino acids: CASSLRQYEQYF. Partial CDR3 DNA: TGTGCTAGCAGTTTAAGACAATATGAACAGTAC.

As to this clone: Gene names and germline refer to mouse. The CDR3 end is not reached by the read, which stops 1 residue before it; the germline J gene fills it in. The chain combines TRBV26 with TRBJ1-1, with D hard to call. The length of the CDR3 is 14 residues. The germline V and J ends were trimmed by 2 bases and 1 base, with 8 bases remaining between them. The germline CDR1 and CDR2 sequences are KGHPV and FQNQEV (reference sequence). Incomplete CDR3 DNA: TGTGCCAGCAGTCTGGGGGTAAGGAACACAGAAGTCTTC. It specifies CASSLGVRNTEVF. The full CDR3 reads CASSLGVRNTEVFF.

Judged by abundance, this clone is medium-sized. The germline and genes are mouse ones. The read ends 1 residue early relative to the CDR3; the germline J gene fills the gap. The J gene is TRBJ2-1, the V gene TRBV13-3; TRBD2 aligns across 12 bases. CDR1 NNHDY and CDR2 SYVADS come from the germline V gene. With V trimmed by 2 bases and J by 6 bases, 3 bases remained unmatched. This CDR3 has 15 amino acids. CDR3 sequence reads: CASSEGTGGSAEQFF. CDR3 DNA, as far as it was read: TGTGCCAGCAGTGAGGGGACTGGGGGGAGTGCTGAGCAGTTC.

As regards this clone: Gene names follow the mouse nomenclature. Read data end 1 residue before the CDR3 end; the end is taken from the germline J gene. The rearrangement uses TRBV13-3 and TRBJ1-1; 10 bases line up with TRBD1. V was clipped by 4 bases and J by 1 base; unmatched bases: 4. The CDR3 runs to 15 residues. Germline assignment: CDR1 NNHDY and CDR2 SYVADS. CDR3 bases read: TGTGCCAGCAGTACCGGGACAGGGGCGAACACAGAAGTCTTC. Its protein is CASSTGTGANTEVF. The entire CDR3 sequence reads CASSTGTGANTEVFF.

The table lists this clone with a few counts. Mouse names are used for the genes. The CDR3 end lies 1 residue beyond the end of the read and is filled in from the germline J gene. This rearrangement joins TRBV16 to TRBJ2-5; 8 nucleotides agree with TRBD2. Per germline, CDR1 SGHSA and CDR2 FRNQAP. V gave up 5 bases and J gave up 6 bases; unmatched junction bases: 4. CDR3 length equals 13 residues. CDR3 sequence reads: CASSGGARDTQYF. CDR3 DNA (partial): TGTGCAAGCAGCGGGGGGGCGCGGGACACCCAGTAC.

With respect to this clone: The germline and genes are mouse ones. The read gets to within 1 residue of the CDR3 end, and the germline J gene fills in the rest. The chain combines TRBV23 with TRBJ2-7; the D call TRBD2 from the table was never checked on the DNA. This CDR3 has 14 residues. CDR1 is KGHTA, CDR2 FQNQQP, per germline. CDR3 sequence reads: CSSSQGDWGYEQYF. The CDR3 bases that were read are TGCTCCAGCAGTCAAGGGGACTGGGGATATGAACAGTAC.

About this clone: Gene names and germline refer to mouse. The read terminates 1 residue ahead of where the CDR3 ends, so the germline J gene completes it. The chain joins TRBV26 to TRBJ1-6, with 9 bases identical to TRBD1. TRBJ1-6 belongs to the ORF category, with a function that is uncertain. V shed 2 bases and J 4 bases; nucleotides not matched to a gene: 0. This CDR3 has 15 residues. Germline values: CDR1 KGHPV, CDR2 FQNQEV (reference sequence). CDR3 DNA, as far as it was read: TGTGCCAGCAGTCTGGGACAGGGGTATAATTCGCCCCTCTAC. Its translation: CASSLGQGYNSPLY. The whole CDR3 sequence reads CASSLGQGYNSPLYF.

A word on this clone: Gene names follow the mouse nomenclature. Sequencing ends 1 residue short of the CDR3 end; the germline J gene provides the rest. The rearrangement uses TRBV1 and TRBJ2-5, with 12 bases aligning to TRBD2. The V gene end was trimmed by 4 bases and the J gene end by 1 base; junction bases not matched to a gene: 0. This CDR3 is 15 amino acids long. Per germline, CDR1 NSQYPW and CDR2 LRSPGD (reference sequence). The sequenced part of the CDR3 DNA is TGCACCTGCAGTGGGACTGGGGGGGACCAAGACACCCAGTAC. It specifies CTCSGTGGDQDTQY. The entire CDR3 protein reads CTCSGTGGDQDTQYF.

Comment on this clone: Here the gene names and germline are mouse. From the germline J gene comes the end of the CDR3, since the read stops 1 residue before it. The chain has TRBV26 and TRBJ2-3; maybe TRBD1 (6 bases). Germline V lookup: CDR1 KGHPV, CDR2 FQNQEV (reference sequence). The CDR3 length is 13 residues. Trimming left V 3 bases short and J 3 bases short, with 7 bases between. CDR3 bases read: TGTGCCAGCAGTCTCGACAGGGCAGAAACGCTGTAT. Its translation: CASSLDRAETLY. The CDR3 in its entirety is CASSLDRAETLYF.

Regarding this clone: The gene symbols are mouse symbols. CDR3 protein: CASSPSGSYEQYF. The CDR3 bases that were read are TGTGCTAGCAGTCCCTCGGGCTCCTATGAACAGTAC. This chain connects TRBV29 to TRBJ2-7; no firm D call. The read halts 1 residue ahead of the CDR3 end, with the missing end drawn from the germline J gene. The V gene lost 5 bases and the J gene lost 0 bases, with 8 bases spanning the gap. The CDR3 runs to 13 residues. Germline CDR1 reads MSHET; CDR2 reads SYDVDS. Combining the CDR3 with reference TRBV29 and TRBJ2-7 gives the whole variable domain DMKVTQMPRYLIKRMGENVLLECGQDMSHETMYWYRQDPGLGLQLIYISYDVDSNSEGDIPKGYRVSRKKREHFSLILDSAKTNQTSVYFCASSPSGSYEQYFGPGTRLTVL.

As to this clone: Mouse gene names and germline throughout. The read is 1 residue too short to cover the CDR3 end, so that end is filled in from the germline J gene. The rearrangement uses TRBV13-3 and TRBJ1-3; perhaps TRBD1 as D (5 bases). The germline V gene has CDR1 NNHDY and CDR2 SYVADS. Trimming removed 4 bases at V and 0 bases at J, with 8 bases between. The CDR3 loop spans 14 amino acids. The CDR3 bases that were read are TGTGCCAGCAGTTCAGGGCATTCTGGAAATACGCTCTAT. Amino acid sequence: CASSSGHSGNTLY. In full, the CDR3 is CASSSGHSGNTLYF.

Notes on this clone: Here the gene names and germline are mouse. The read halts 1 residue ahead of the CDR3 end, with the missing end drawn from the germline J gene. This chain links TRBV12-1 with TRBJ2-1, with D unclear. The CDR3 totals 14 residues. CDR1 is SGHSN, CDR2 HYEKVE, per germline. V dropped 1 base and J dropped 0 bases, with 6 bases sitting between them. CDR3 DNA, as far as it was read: TGTGCCAGCTCTCTGAATTATAACTATGCTGAGCAGTTC. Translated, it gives CASSLNYNYAEQF. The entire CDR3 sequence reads CASSLNYNYAEQFF. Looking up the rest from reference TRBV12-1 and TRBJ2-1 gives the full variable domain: DSGVVQSPRHIIKEKGGRSVLTCIPISGHSNVVWYQQTLGKELKFLIQHYEKVERDKGFLPSRFSVQQFDDYHSEMNMSALELEDSAMYFCASSLNYNYAEQFFGPGTRLTVL.

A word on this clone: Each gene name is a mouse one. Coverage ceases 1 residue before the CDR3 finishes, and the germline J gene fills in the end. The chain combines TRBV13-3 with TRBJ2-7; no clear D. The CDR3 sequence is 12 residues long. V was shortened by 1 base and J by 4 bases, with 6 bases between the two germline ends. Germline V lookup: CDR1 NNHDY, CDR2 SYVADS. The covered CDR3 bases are TGTGCCAGCAGTGATACGGGTTATGAACAGTAC. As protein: CASSDTGYEQY. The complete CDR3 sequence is CASSDTGYEQYF.

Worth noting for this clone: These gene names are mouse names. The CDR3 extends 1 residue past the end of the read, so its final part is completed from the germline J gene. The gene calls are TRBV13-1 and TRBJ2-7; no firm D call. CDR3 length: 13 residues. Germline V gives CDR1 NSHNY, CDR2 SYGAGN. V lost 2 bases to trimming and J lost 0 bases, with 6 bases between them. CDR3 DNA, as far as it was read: TGTGCCAGCAGTGAAGCAGGCTCCTATGAACAGTAC. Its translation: CASSEAGSYEQY. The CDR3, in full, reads CASSEAGSYEQYF.

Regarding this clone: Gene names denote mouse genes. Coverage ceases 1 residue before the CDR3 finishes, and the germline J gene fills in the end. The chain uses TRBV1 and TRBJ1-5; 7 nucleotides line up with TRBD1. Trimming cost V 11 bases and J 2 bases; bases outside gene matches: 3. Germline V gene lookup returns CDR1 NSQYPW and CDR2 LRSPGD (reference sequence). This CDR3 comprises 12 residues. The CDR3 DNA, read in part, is TGCACCCAGGGGGGAGACAACCAGGCTCCGCTT. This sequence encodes CTQGGDNQAPL. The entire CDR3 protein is CTQGGDNQAPLF.

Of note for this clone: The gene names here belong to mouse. The CDR3 protein is CASSLDAETLYF. The CDR3 bases that were read are TGTGCCAGCAGTTTAGATGCAGAAACGCTGTAT. The chain recombines TRBV15 with TRBJ2-3; D unclear. The CDR3 end lies 1 residue beyond the end of the read and is filled in from the germline J gene. The CDR3 totals 12 residues. The V gene lost 1 base and the J gene lost 2 bases, with 1 base spanning the gap. Germline V gene data show CDR1 as SGHND and CDR2 as FRSKSL.

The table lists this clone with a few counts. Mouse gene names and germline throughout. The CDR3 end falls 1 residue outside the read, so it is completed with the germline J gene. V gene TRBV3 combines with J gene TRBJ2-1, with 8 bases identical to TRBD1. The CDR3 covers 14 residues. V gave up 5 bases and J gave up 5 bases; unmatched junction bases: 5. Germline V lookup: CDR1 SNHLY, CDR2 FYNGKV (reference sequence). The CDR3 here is CASSPRQGNAEQFF. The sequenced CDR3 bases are TGTGCCAGCAGCCCCCGACAGGGGAATGCTGAGCAGTTC.

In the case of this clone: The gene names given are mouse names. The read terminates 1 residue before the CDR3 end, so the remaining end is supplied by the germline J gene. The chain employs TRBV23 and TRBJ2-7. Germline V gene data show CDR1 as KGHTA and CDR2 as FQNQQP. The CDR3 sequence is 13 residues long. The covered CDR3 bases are TGCTCCAGCAGTCAATCTTCGGGGATTGAACAGTAC. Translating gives CSSSQSSGIEQY. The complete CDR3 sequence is CSSSQSSGIEQYF.

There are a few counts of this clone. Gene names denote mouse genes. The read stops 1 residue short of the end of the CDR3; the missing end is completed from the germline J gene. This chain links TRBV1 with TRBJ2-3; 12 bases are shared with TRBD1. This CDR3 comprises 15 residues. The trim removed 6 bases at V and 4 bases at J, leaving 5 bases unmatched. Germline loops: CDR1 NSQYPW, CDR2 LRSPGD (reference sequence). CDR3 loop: CTCRRGQGATETLYF. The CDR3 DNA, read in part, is TGCACCTGCAGACGGGGACAGGGGGCTACAGAAACGCTGTAT.

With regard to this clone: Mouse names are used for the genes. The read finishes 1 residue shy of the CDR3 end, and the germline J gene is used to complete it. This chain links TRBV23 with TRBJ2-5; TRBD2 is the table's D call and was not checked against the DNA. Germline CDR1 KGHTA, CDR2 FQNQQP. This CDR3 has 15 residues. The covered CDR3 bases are TGCTCCAGCAGTTGGGACTGGGGGCCCCAAGACACCCAGTAC. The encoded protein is CSSSWDWGPQDTQY. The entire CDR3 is CSSSWDWGPQDTQYF.

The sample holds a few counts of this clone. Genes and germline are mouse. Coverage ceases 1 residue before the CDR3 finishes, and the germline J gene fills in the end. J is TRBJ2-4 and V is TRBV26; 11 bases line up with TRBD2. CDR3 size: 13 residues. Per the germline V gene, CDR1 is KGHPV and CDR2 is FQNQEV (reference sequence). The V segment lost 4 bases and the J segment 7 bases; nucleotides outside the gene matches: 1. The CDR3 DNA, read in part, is TGTGCCAGCAGTCAGACTGGGGGGGACACCTTGTAC. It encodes CASSQTGGDTLY. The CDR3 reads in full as CASSQTGGDTLYF.

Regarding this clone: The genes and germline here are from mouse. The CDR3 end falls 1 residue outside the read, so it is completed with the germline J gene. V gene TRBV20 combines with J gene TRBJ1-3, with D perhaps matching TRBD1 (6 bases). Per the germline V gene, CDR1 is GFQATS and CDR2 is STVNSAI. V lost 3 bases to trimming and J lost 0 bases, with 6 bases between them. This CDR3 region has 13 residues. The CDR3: CGARGGSGNTLYF. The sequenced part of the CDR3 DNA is TGTGGTGCTAGAGGGGGTTCTGGAAATACGCTCTAT.

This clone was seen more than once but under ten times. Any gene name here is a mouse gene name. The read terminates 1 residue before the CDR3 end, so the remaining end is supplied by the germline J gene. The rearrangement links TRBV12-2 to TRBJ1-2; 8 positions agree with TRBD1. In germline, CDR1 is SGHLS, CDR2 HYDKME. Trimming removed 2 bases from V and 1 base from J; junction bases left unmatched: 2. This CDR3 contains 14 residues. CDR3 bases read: TGTGCCAGCTCTCCACAGGGGGGAAACTCCGACTACACC. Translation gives CASSPQGGNSDYT. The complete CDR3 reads CASSPQGGNSDYTF.

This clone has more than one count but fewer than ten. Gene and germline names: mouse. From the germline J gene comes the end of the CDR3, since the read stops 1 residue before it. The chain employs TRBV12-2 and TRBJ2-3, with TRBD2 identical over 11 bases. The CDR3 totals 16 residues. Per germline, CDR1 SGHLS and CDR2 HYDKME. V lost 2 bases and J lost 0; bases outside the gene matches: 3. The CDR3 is CASSQGTGGSAETLYF. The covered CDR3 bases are TGTGCCAGCTCTCAAGGGACTGGGGGTAGTGCAGAAACGCTGTAT.

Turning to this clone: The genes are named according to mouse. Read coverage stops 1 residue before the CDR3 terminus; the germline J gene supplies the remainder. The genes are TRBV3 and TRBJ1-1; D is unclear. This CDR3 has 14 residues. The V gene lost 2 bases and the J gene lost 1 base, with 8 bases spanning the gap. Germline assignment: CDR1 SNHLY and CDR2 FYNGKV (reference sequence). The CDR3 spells CASSLRAKNTEVFF. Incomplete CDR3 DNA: TGTGCCAGCAGCTTAAGGGCCAAAAACACAGAAGTCTTC. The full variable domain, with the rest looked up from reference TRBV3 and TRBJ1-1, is GPKVLQIPSHQIIDMGQMVTLNCDPVSNHLYFYWYKQILGQQMEFLVNFYNGKVMEKSKLFKDQFSVERPDGSYFTLKIQPTALEDSAVYFCASSLRAKNTEVFFGKGTRLTVV.

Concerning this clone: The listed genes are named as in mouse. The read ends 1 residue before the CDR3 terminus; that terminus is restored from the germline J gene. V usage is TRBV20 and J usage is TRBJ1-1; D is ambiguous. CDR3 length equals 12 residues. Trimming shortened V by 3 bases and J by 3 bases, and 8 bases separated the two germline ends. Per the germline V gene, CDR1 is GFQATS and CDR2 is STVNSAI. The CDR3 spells CGARSQYTEVFF. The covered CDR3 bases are TGTGGTGCTAGATCTCAATACACAGAAGTCTTC.

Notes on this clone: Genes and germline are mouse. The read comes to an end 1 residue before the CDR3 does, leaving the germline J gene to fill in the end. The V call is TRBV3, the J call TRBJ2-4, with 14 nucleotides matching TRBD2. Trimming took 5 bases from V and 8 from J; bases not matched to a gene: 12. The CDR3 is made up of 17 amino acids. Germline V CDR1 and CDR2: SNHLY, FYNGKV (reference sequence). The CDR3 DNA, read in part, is TGTGCCAGCAGCCTGGGACTGGGGGGGCGCGGAAGGGGCACCTTGTAC. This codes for CASSLGLGGRGRGTLY. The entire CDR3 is CASSLGLGGRGRGTLYF.